This TCR beta chain was identified in a study of CD8+ T cells in alopecia areata. Losses at the gene ends were 0 bases for V and 1 base for J; bases not matched to a gene: 2. CDR1 is SGDLS, CDR2 YYNGEE, per germline. The CDR3 is 15 amino acids. Turning to this clone: Other DNA sequences in this specimen translate into the identical CDR3.

Following extraction, RNA underwent reverse transcription to cDNA, which served as the sequencing template. Generated by immunoSEQ multiplex PCR, the TCRdb table keeps only in-frame clones and is missing some. Here the sample spans about 200,000 clones, 57% being singletons. The V gene is TRBV9, the J gene TRBJ2-3; 7 positions agree with TRBD2. This TCR was recovered from a human donor with alopecia areata. Sequencing was performed on CD4+ T cells sorted from blood, taken at week 0. The CDR3 here is CASSVVAGGTDTQYF. The CDR3 nucleotides read TGTGCCAGCAGCGTAGTTGCGGGAGGCACAGATACGCAGTATTTT.